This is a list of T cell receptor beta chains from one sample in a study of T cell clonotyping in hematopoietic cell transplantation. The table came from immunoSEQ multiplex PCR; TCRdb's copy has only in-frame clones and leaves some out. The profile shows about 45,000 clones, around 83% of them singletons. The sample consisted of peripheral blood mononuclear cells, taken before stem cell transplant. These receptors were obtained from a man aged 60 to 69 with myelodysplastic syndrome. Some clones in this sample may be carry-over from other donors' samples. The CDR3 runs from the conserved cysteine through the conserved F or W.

CDR3: CASSLGQRNSYEQYF; V: TRBV5-8
CDR3: CASSYGGERPAGELFF; V: TRBV6-5
CDR3: CASSEDRNSGNTIYF; V: TRBV9
CDR3: CSVEGAGEAFF; V: TRBV29-1
CDR3: CASSPVGGHDEQYF; V: TRBV18
CDR3: CAWTSGAGSYNEQFF; V: TRBV30
CDR3: CSVQYGPTIYF; V: TRBV20-1
CDR3: CASRRGGGNTGELFF; V: TRBV19
CDR3: CASSGQVQETQYF; V: TRBV10-2
CDR3: CASSRRGDSSYEQYF; V: TRBV6-6
CDR3: CASSLYYEQYF; V: TRBV28
CDR3: CASSQEFGPQHF; V: TRBV19
CDR3: CASSLTANSPLHF; V: TRBV7-3
CDR3: CASGTGTYEQYF; V: TRBV12-5
CDR3: CASRTGGIGYTF; V: TRBV27
CDR3: CASSSRGAGAADTQYF; V: TRBV11-1
CDR3: CASSLAPSTRVGYEQYF; V: TRBV7-6
CDR3: CASSSPGPQSYTF; V: TRBV28
CDR3: CASTYGGPYNEQFF; V: TRBV19
CDR3: CASSLDRGSYTF; V: TRBV28
CDR3: CASSQGILGGNTGELFF; V: TRBV4-3
CDR3: CASNWAGGNTGELFF; V: TRBV6-6
CDR3: CASSPTPMNTEAFF; V: TRBV5-6
CDR3: CASSPSTGYSNQPQHF; V: TRBV11-2
CDR3: CASITRGRVGEAFF; V: TRBV19
CDR3: CASSLWGAGGDEQFF; V: TRBV7-9
CDR3: CASSFSFFYEQYF; V: TRBV7-2
CDR3: CASSLIDGVQETQYF; V: TRBV5-6
CDR3: CAWSVGQTSNQPQHF; V: TRBV30
CDR3: CAWSGGGAADTQYF; V: TRBV30
CDR3: CSVRVSGANVLTF; V: TRBV29-1
CDR3: CAWSSLGQSNTEAFF; V: TRBV30
CDR3: CASSEGLGSQETQYF; V: TRBV2
CDR3: CASSLVAGGTSYEQYF; V: TRBV27
CDR3: CASSLGGGLGETQYF; V: TRBV7-2
CDR3: CASSPGSKLETQYF; V: TRBV5-1
CDR3: CASSLSGTGAEAFF; V: TRBV27
CDR3: CASRDGYNYGYTF; V: TRBV28
CDR3: CASSQDGGSGTEAFF; V: TRBV4-3
CDR3: CASSLPGGDYGYTF; V: TRBV5-6
CDR3: CASSQTGVGDGYTF; V: TRBV7-2
CDR3: CAWNLLGQPQHF; V: TRBV30
CDR3: CSVQPGTSRTDTQYF; V: TRBV29-1
CDR3: CASSGFRNTEAFF; V: TRBV25-1
CDR3: CASSPDRAYEQYF; V: TRBV6-6
CDR3: CASSSGTGGYEQYF; V: TRBV13
CDR3: CASSPLQGNYGYTF; V: TRBV19
CDR3: CASSSAGAGGGYGYTF; V: TRBV28
CDR3: CASSKAGTGGQNIQYF; V: TRBV28
CDR3: CASSVVLGGTEAFF; V: TRBV9
CDR3: CASSIFGQGAPQHF; V: TRBV19
CDR3: CASSLKDRRGWDGYTF; V: TRBV7-2
CDR3: CASGLVISTLGQSNQPQHF; V: TRBV12-5
CDR3: CASRPFQRAYEQYF; V: TRBV28
CDR3: CASSTLGGQGANVLTF; V: TRBV18
CDR3: CASSIRGGGASDTQYF; V: TRBV19
CDR3: CASSLQETQYF; V: TRBV5-6
CDR3: CAIGTAGEQYF; V: TRBV7-7
CDR3: CASSLSQTGAQPQHF; V: TRBV27